The sequence of this T cell receptor (beta chain) was determined in a study of blood T cell repertoires in COVID-19. Study summary: Samples of COVID-19 (acute and convalescent) were obtained from the United States, Italy and Spain. The cDNA or gDNA used as material had been derived from T cells, B-cell-depleted T cells, or PBMCs.

Trimming removed 1 base at V and 0 bases at J, with 5 bases between. Germline V CDR1 and CDR2: SGHRS, YFSETQ. CDR3 size: 13 residues. Methods used by the authors: Amplification from reference gene primers served as the basis for estimated nucleated cell counts. The repertoire was sequenced with immunoSEQ multiplex PCR; TCRdb's copy has only in-frame clones and lacks some. V, J and clone size are those of that table, while D and trimming were read from the DNA. In the table there are roughly 330,000 clones, approximately 88% of which are singletons. Worth noting for this clone: This sample also contains other DNA sequences that code for the same CDR3.

Sequencing was done on a sample of PBMCs or T cells enriched from blood (not recorded which). The TCR was taken from a man younger than 45 who had recovered from COVID-19. The rearrangement links TRBV5-1 to TRBJ2-7; no reliable D call. This CDR3 is CASSLSSSYEQYF. DNA of the CDR3: TGCGCCAGCAGCTTGTCCAGCTCCTACGAGCAGTACTTC.